This T cell receptor beta chain was captured by sequencing in a study of blood T cells in healthy people across ages. Study-wide points: Naive CD4+ cell counts and diversity both ran higher in long-lived than in aged donors. What prevented conclusive comparison of naive and antigen-experienced cells was that PBMCs were unsorted. Age brought a roughly linear fall in TCR beta diversity measured per million T cells.

A J-beta primer mix and a sample-barcoded 5' primer were used in a second PCR of roughly 6 to 12 cycles. TCRdb called the 5' RACE reads again in MiXCR, with one record for every CDR3 protein. The sample lists about 1.4 million distinct CDR3 sequences, approximately 63% occurring once. Details on this clonotype: Its antigen is unidentified.

The V end was cut by 2 bases, the J end by 0 bases, with 8 bases between. This CDR3 has 14 amino acids. Germline values: CDR1 MNHEY, CDR2 SVGAGI. Sequencing was done on a sample of blood. The clonotype originates from a man younger than 30 in good health. The rearrangement links TRBV6-5 to TRBJ2-7, with a tentative D call TRBD1 (5 bases). The CDR3 sequence is CASSYATDSYEQYF. For the CDR3, the DNA is TGTGCCAGCAGTTACGCGACAGACTCCTACGAGCAGTACTTC.